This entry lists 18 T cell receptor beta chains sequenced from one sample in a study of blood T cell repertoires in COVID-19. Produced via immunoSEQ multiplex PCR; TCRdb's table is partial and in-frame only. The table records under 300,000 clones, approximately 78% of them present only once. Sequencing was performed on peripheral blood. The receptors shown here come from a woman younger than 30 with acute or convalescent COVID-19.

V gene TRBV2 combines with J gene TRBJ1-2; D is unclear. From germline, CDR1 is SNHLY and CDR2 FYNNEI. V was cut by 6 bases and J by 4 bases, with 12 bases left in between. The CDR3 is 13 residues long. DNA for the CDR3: TGTGCCAGCAGGGGAGAAACGGGCTATGGCTACACCTTC. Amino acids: CASRGETGYGYTF. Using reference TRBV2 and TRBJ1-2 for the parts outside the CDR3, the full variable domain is EPEVTQTPSHQVTQMGQEVILRCVPISNHLYFYWYRQILGQKVEFLVSFYNNEISEKSEIFDDQFSVERPDGSNFTLKIRSTKLEDSAMYFCASRGETGYGYTFGSGTRLTVV.

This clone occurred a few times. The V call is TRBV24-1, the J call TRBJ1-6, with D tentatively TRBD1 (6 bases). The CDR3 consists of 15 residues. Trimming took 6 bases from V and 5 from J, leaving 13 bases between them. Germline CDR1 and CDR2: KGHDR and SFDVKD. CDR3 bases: TGTGCCACCAGTAAGCCGGGACACAATAATTCACCCCTCCACTTT. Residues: CATSKPGHNNSPLHF.

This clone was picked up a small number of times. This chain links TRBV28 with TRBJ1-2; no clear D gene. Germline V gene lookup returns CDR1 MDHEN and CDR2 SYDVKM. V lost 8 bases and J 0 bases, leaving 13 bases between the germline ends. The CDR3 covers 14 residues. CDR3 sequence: CASHGGIPNYGYTF. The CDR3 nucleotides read TGTGCCAGCCATGGAGGGATCCCTAACTATGGCTACACCTTC.

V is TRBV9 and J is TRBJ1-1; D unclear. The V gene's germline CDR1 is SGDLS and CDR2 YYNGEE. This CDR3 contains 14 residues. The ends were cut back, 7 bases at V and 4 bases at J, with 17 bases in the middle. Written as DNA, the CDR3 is TGTGCCAGCTCCGTGAGGGCCCTGGGCACTGAAGCTTTCTTT. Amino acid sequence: CASSVRALGTEAFF.

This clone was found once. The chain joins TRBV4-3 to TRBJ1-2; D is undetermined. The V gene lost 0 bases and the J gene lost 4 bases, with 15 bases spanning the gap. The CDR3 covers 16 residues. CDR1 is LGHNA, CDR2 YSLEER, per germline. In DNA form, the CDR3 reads TGCGCCAGCAGCCAAGATCAAGGGAGCTTATCCTATGGCTACACCTTC. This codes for CASSQDQGSLSYGYTF.

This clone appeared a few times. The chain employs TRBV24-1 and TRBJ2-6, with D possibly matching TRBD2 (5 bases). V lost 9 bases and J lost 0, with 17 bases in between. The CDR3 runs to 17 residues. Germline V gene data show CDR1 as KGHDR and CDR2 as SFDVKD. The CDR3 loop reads CATEGSKWHSGANVLTF. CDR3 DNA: TGTGCCACCGAGGGAAGCAAGTGGCACTCTGGGGCCAACGTCCTGACTTTC.

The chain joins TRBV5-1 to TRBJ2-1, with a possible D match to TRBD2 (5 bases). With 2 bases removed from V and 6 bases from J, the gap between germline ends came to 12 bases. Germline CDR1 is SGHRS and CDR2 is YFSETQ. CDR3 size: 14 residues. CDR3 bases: TGCGCCAGCAGCTTAGGAGGACCGCTCAATGAGCAGTTCTTC. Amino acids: CASSLGGPLNEQFF.

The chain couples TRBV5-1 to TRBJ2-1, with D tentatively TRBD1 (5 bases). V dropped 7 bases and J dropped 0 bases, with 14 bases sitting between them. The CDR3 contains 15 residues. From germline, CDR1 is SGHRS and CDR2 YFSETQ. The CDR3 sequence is CASYADSSSYNEQFF. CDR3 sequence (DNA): TGCGCCAGCTATGCCGACAGTAGCTCCTACAATGAGCAGTTCTTC.

The CDR3: CASSQDPGTSGFTDTQYF. The CDR3, as DNA: TGCGCCAGCAGCCAAGATCCTGGGACTAGCGGATTCACAGATACGCAGTATTTT. The V gene is TRBV4-1, the J gene TRBJ2-3, with TRBD2 matching 11 bases. V lost 0 bases to trimming and J lost 2 bases; unmatched junction nucleotides: 7. Germline V lookup: CDR1 MGHRA, CDR2 YSYEKL. This CDR3 is 18 amino acids long.

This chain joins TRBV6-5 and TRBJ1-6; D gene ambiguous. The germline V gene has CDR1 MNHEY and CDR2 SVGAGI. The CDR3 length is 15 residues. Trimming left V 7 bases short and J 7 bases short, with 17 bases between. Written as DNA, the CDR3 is TGTGCCAGCACCGGGGAGCCGGGTATGAATTCACCCCTCCACTTT. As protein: CASTGEPGMNSPLHF.

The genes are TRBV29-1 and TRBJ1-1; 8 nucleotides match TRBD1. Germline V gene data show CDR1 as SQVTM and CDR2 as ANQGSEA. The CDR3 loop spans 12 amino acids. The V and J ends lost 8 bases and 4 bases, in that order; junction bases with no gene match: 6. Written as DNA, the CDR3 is TGCAGCCTCGGACAGGGAGCCACTGAAGCTTTCTTT. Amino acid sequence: CSLGQGATEAFF.

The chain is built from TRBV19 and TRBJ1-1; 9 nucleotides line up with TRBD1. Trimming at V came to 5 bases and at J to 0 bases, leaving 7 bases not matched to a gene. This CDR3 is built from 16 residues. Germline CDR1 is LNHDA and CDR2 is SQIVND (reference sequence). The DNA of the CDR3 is TGTGCCAGTAGTCCGGGACAGGGATTCATGAACACTGAAGCTTTCTTT. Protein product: CASSPGQGFMNTEAFF.

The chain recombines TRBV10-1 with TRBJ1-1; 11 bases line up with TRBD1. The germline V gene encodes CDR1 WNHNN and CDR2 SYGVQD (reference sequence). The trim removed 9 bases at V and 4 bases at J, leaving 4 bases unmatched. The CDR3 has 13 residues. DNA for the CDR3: TGCGCCAGGAGCGGACAGGGGGCCACTGAAGCTTTCTTT. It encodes CARSGQGATEAFF.

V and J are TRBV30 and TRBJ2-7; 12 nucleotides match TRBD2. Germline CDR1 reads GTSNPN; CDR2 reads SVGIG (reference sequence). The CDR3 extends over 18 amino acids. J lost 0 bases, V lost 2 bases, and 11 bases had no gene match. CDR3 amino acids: CAWSPPTSGRGGSYEQYF. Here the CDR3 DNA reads TGTGCCTGGAGTCCCCCGACTAGCGGGAGAGGGGGCTCCTACGAGCAGTACTTC.

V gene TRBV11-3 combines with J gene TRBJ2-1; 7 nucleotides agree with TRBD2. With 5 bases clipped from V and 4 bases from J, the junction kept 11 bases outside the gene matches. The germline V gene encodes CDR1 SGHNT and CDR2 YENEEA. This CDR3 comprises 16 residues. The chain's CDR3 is CASSPGGSGAYNEQFF. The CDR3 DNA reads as TGTGCCAGCAGCCCAGGTGGGAGCGGGGCGTACAATGAGCAGTTCTTC.

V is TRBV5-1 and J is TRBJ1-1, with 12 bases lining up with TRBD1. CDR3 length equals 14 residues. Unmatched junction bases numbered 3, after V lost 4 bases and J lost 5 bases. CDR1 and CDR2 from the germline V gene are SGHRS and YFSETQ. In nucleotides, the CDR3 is TGCGCCAGCAGCCTGGGACAGGGGGCGACTGAAGCTTTCTTT. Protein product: CASSLGQGATEAFF.

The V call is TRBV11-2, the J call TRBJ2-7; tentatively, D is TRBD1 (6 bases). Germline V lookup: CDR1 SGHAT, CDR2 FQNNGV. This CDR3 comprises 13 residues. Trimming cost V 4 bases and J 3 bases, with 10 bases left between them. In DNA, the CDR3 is TGTGCCAGCAGCTCAACAGGGCTCTACGAGCAGTACTTC. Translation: CASSSTGLYEQYF.

In DNA form, the CDR3 reads TGCGCCAGCAGACCGGAGAGTCAGGGTATCGGTGGCTACACCTTC. It yields the protein CASRPESQGIGGYTF. The chain employs TRBV5-1 and TRBJ1-2; tentative D call: TRBD1 (5 bases). Germline V CDR1 and CDR2: SGHRS, YFSETQ. CDR3 size: 15 residues. Deletions cut 5 bases from V and 7 bases from J, with 21 bases between. The full variable domain, rest sourced from reference TRBV5-1 and TRBJ1-2, is KAGVTQTPRYLIKTRGQQVTLSCSPISGHRSVSWYQQTPGQGLQFLFEYFSETQRNKGNFPGRFSGRQFSNSRSEMNVSTLELGDSALYLCASRPESQGIGGYTFGSGTRLTVV.